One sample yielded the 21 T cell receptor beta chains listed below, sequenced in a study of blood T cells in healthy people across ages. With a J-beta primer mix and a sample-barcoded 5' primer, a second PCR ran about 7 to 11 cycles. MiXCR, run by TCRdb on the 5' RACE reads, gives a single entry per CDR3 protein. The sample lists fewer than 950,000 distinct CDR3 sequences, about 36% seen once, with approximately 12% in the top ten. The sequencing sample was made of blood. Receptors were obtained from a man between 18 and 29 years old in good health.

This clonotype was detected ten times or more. The CDR3 DNA follows: TGTGCCAGCAGCCCATTAAGCACAGATACGCAGTATTTT. It specifies CASSPLSTDTQYF. The gene calls are TRBV5-6 and TRBJ2-3, with D unresolved. The V gene lost 4 bases and the J gene lost 0 bases, with 6 bases spanning the gap. Germline V gene data show CDR1 as SGHDT and CDR2 as YYEEEE. This CDR3 is built from 13 residues. Using reference TRBV5-6 and TRBJ2-3 for the parts outside the CDR3, the full variable domain is DAGVTQSPTHLIKTRGQQVTLRCSPKSGHDTVSWYQQALGQGPQFIFQYYEEEERQRGNFPDRFSGHQFPNYSSELNVNALLLGDSALYLCASSPLSTDTQYFGPGTRLTVL.

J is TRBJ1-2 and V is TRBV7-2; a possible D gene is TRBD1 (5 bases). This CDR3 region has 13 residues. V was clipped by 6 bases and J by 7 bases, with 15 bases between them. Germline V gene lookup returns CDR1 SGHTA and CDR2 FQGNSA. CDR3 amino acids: CASRAGGNGGYTF. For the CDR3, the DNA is TGTGCCAGCAGGGCGGGGGGAAACGGTGGCTACACCTTC.

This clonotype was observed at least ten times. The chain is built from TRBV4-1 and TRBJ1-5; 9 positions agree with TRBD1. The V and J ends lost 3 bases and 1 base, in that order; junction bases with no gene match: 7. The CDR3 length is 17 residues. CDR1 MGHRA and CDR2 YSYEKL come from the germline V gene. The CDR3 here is CASSQLPTGGSNQPQHF. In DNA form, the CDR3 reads TGCGCCAGCAGCCAGCTCCCGACAGGGGGAAGCAATCAGCCCCAGCATTTT.

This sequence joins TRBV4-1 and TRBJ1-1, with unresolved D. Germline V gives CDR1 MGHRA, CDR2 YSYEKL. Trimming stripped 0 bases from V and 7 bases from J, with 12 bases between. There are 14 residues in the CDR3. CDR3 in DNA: TGCGCCAGCAGCCAAGATCAGCGGGGTCTTGAAGCTTTCTTT. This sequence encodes CASSQDQRGLEAFF.

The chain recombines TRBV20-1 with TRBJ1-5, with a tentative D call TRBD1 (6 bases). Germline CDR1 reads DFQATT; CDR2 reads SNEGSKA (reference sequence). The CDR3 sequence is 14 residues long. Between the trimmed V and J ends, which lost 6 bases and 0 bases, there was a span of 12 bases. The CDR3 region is CSAADSYSNQPQHF. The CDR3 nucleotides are TGCAGTGCAGCGGACAGCTATAGCAATCAGCCCCAGCATTTT.

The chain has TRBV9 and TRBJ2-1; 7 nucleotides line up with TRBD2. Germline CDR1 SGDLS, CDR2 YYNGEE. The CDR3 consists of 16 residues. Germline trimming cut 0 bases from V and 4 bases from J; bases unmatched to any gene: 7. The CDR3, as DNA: TGTGCCAGCAGCGTAGCGTCCCGGGGGGATTACAATGAGCAGTTCTTC. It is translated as CASSVASRGDYNEQFF.

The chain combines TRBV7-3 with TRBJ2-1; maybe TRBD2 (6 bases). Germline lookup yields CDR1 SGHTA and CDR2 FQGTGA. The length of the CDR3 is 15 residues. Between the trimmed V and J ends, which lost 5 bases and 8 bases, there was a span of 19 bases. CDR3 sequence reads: CASSTSSEVTDEQFF. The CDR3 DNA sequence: TGTGCCAGCAGCACCTCTAGCGAGGTAACTGATGAGCAGTTCTTC.

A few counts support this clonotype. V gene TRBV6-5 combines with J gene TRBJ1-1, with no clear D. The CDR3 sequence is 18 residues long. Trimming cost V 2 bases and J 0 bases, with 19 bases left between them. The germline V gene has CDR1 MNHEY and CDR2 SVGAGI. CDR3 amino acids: CASSYPMSGGLMNTEAFF. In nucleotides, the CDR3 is TGTGCCAGCAGTTACCCCATGTCCGGCGGGCTCATGAACACTGAAGCTTTCTTT.

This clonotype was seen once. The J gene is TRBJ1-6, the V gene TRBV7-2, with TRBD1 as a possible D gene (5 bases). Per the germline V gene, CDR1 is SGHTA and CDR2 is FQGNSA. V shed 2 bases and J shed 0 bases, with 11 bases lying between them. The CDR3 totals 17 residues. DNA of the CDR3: TGTGCCAGCAGCTTAAGAGGGGTTAGCTCCTATAATTCACCCCTCCACTTT. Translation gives CASSLRGVSSYNSPLHF.

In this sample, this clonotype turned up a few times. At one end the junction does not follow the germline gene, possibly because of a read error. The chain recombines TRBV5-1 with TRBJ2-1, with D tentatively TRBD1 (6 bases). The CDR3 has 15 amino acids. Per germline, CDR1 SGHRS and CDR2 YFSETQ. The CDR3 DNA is TGCGCCGGCAGTTTACAGGGAAGGTCCTACAATGAGCAGTTCTTC. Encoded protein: CAGSLQGRSYNEQFF.

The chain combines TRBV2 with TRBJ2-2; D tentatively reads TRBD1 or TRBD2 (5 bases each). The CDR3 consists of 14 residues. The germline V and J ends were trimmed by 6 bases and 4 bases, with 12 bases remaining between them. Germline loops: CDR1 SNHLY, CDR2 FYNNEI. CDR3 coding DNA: TGTGCCAGCAGGCAGGGTGGGACCACCGGGGAGCTGTTTTTT. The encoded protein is CASRQGGTTGELFF.

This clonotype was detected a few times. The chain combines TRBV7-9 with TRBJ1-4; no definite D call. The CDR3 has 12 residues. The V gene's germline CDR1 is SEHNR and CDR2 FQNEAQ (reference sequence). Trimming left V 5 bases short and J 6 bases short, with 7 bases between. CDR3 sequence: CASSLLDEKLFF. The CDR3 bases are TGTGCCAGCAGCCTCCTCGATGAAAAACTGTTTTTT. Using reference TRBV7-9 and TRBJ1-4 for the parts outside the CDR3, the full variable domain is DTGVSQNPRHKITKRGQNVTFRCDPISEHNRLYWYRQTLGQGPEFLTYFQNEAQLEKSRLLSDRFSAERPKGSFSTLEIQRTEQGDSAMYLCASSLLDEKLFFGSGTQLSVL.

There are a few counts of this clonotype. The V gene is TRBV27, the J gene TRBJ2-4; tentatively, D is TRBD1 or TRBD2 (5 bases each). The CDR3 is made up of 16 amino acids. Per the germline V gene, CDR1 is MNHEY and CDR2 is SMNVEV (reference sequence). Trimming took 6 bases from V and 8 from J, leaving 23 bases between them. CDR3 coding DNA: TGTGCCAGCAGCCTCCTCAACCGGGACGGCGCATACATTCAGTACTTC. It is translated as CASSLLNRDGAYIQYF.

CDR3 in DNA: TGTGCCACTAGCTACCTGACAGGGGGCATTTTCCATGAGCAGTACTTC. Residues: CATSYLTGGIFHEQYF. The chain recombines TRBV15 with TRBJ2-5; 10 bases line up with TRBD1. CDR1 LNHNV and CDR2 YYDKDF come from the germline V gene (reference sequence). Trimming took 9 bases from V and 11 from J; bases not matched to a gene: 21. This CDR3 has 16 amino acids.

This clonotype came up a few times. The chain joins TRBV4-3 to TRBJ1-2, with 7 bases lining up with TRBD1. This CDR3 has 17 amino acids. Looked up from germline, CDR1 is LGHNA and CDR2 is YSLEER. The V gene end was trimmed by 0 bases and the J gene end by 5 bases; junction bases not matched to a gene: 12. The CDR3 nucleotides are TGCGCCAGCAGCCAAGATATCGGACAGGATCCTTTATATGGCTACACCTTC. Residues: CASSQDIGQDPLYGYTF.

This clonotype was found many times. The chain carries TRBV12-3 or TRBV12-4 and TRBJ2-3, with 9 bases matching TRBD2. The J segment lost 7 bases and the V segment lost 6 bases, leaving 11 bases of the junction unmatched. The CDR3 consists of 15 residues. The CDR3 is CASRKEAGGPYTQYF. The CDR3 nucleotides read TGTGCCAGCAGGAAGGAAGCGGGAGGCCCTTATACGCAGTATTTT.

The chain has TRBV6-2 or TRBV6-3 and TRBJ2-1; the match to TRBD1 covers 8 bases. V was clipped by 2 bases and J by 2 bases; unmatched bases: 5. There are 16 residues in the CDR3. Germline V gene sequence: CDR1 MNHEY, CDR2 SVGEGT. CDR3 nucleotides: TGTGCCAGCAGTTACCGAGGCAGGGGGCCCTACAATGAGCAGTTCTTC. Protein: CASSYRGRGPYNEQFF.

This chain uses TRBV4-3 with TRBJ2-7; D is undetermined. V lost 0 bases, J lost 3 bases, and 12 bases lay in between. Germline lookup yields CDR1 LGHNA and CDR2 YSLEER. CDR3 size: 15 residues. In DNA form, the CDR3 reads TGCGCCAGCAGCCAAGAGGGAAGGGCCAACTACGAGCAGTACTTC. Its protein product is CASSQEGRANYEQYF.

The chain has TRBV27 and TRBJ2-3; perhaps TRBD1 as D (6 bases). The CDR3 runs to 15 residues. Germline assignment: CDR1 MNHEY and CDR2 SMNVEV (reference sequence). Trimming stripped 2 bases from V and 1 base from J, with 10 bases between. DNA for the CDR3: TGTGCCAGCAGTTTAGGGGGCTGGGGCACAGATACGCAGTATTTT. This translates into CASSLGGWGTDTQYF.

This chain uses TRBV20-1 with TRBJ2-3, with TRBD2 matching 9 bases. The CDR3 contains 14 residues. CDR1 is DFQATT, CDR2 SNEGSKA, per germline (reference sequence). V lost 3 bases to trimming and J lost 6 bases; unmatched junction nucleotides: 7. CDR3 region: CSARTGTSFDTQYF. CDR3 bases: TGCAGTGCTAGGACCGGGACTAGCTTTGATACGCAGTATTTT.

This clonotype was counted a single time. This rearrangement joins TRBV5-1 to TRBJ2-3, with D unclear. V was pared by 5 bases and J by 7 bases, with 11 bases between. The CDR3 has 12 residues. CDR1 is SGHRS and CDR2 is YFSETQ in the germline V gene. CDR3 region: CASRASVYTQYF. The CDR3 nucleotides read TGCGCCAGCAGAGCCAGCGTCTATACGCAGTATTTT.